This TCR beta chain was observed in a study of PD-L1 blockade in urothelial cancer. The wider study: Before enrollment, 0 to 3 chemotherapy regimens had been given to patients.

Only in-frame clones appear in the TCRdb table, and some are missing; sequencing was by immunoSEQ multiplex PCR. The table has about 50,000 clones, 80% to 90% seen once. The time point was: pretreatment peripheral blood. Enrolled patients showed locally advanced or metastatic urothelial carcinoma. After removal of 1 base from V and 8 bases from J, the junction contained 4 bases not matched to a gene. CDR1 is SGHNT and CDR2 is YENEEA in the germline V gene. The CDR3 covers 14 residues. The clonotype originates from a man between 65 and 85 years old with urothelial cancer. Material: PBMCs, obtained around atezolizumab (anti-PD-L1) treatment. The genes are TRBV11-3 and TRBJ2-1; 8 bases agree with TRBD2. The DNA of the CDR3 is TGTGCCAGCAGCTTAGTTCGGGGGGGGGATGAGCAGTTCTTC. As protein: CASSLVRGGDEQFF.